The entry below gives a single TCR beta chain sequence along with its context. Its antigen is unknown. Mismatch with germline at one junction end may stem from a read error. CDR1 and CDR2 from the germline V gene are SGHRS and YFSETQ. CDR3 size: 15 residues. The sample is drawn from a study of response to subunit inactivated influenza vaccine. General observations from the study: Authors suggested that a seasonal influenza vaccination recruits few new T cells each time.

TCRdb re-derived calls from the RT-PCR reads in MiXCR, one entry per CDR3 protein. The sample holds 500,000 to 550,000 distinct CDR3 sequences, more than 7% seen once. The sequence was obtained from a man aged 50-75 years who received an inactivated influenza vaccine. Material: PBMCs from blood, obtained 23 to 25 months after vaccination. The V call is TRBV5-1, the J call TRBJ2-1; TRBD1 matches 9 bases. The CDR3 DNA follows: TGCGCCAGCGGCTTCACCGGGACAGGGTACAATGAGCAGTTCTTC. Protein: CASGFTGTGYNEQFF. The complete variable domain, with remaining parts taken from reference TRBV5-1 and TRBJ2-1, reads KAGVTQTPRYLIKTRGQQVTLSCSPISGHRSVSWYQQTPGQGLQFLFEYFSETQRNKGNFPGRFSGRQFSNSRSEMNVSTLELGDSALYLCASGFTGTGYNEQFFGPGTRLTVL.